These T cell receptor beta chains were read from a single sample in a study of regulatory T cells in long-lasting Graves disease. TCRdb ran MiXCR on the multiplex PCR reads and lists one entry per CDR3 protein. The sample includes 350,000 to 450,000 distinct CDR3 sequences, 20% to 25% of them seen just once. The specimen was peripheral blood mononuclear cells (PBMCs), collected when the disease was refractory, from a patient treated with antithyroid drugs. All receptors come from a middle-aged woman with Graves disease. CDR3s include the opening cysteine and the closing phenylalanine or tryptophan. D genes are given only for firm matches. Clone size is shown for a subset of rows, as once, few, many or a class of expanded clone.

V gene	J gene	clone size	D gene	CDR3 DNA	CDR3 protein
TRBV20-1	TRBJ2-6	many	.	TGCAGTGCTAGTGGGCAGGCAGGGGCCAACGTCCTGACTTTC	CSASGQAGANVLTF
TRBV30	TRBJ2-7	.	TRBD1	TGTGCCTGGAGCACCGGGACAGGGTTGAATGAGCAGTACTTC	CAWSTGTGLNEQYF
TRBV27	TRBJ1-2	many	TRBD1	TGTGCCAGCAGTTCAGAAAACAGGGGAGGCTATGGCTACACCTTC	CASSSENRGGYGYTF
TRBV11-2	TRBJ1-4	few	TRBD1	TGTGCCAGCAGTCTCGGCGGACAGGGCGGCGAAGAACTGTTTTTT	CASSLGGQGGEELFF
TRBV5-1	TRBJ1-4	.	TRBD1	TGCGCCAGCAGCCCCGCCGTCGTCCAAGGGGGCGAAAAACTGTTTTTT	CASSPAVVQGGEKLFF
TRBV7-6	TRBJ1-1	few	TRBD1	TGTGCCAGCAGCTTGACCCGGGACAGTACTGAAGCTTTCTTT	CASSLTRDSTEAFF
TRBV15	TRBJ1-2	many	.	TGTGCCACCAGCAGAGATAGGGGAAATTATGGCTACACCTTC	CATSRDRGNYGYTF
TRBV2	TRBJ2-1	many	TRBD2	TGTGCCAGCAGAGGGACTAGCGGGGTCTACAATGAGCAGTTCTTC	CASRGTSGVYNEQFF
TRBV20-1	TRBJ2-7	many	.	TGCAGTGCTACAGGCCGTTGGAGGAAAAGTCTCTACGAGCAGTACTTC	CSATGRWRKSLYEQYF
TRBV25-1	TRBJ2-5	many	.	TGTGCCAGCGGGATATACAAAGAAGAGACCCAGTACTTC	CASGIYKEETQYF
TRBV6-2/TRBV6-3	TRBJ2-7	few	.	TGTGCCAGCAGTGAAAATTGGGACTCGTCCTACGAGCAGTACTTC	CASSENWDSSYEQYF
TRBV28	TRBJ2-7	many	TRBD2	TGTGCCAGCAGCCCCATATTTAGCGGGATTGACGAGCAGTACTTC	CASSPIFSGIDEQYF
TRBV12-3/TRBV12-4	TRBJ2-7	many	TRBD1	TGTGCCAGCAGTTTAGGTACCGGGACAGAGAACTACGAGCAGTACTTC	CASSLGTGTENYEQYF
TRBV7-9	TRBJ2-7	few	TRBD2	TGTGCCAGCAGCCGCCTCGGGACTAGCGGGAGAAGGGAGCAGTACTTC	CASSRLGTSGRREQYF
TRBV28	TRBJ1-6	many	TRBD1	TGTGCCAGCACCACCGGGACAGGGCTCTCACCCCTCCACTTT	CASTTGTGLSPLHF
TRBV13	TRBJ2-2	few	.	TGTGCCAGCAGCCCTCCCCCTCAGGGGCGCACCGGGGAGCTGTTTTTT	CASSPPPQGRTGELFF
TRBV27	TRBJ2-7	few	TRBD2	TGTGCCAGCAAACCACTAGCGGGGTCCTACGAGCAGTACTTC	CASKPLAGSYEQYF
TRBV15	TRBJ1-5	.	.	TGTGCCACCAGCAGAGGCCGACAGACTAATCAGCCCCAGCATTTT	CATSRGRQTNQPQHF
TRBV5-8	TRBJ2-5	few	TRBD1	TGTGCCAGCAGCGGGGGGGACAGGGCGGTCCAAGAGACCCAGTACTTC	CASSGGDRAVQETQYF
TRBV3-1	TRBJ2-7	.	.	TGTGCCAGCAGCTCCCTGGGGGGTAGGTACGAGCAGTACTTC	CASSSLGGRYEQYF
TRBV11-2	TRBJ1-4	many	.	TGTGCCAGCACCCCCGGGGCTAATGAAAAACTGTTTTTT	CASTPGANEKLFF
TRBV14	TRBJ1-2	.	.	TGTGCCGGCAGCCTCCAATCGGACAGCCCCCCTGGCTTC	CAGSLQSDSPPGF
TRBV13	TRBJ2-1	.	TRBD2	TGTGCCAGCACCCCAGACCCAACTAGCGTCGTCTCCTACAATGAGCAGTTCTTC	CASTPDPTSVVSYNEQFF
TRBV29-1	TRBJ1-2	many	.	TGCAGCGTCATCCCCGCGGGGCAGGGAGACTATGGCTACACCTTC	CSVIPAGQGDYGYTF
TRBV5-1	TRBJ1-1	.	.	TGCGCCAGCAGCAAGGACGCATTGAACACTGAAGCTTTCTTT	CASSKDALNTEAFF
TRBV28	TRBJ2-5	many	.	TGTGCCAGCAGTTTCCCGACAAGAAGGGGTTGGGAGACCCAGTACTTC	CASSFPTRRGWETQYF
TRBV24-1	TRBJ2-1	many	.	TGTGCCACCGGCCGGTCTTCCTACAATGAGCAGTTCTTC	CATGRSSYNEQFF
TRBV19	TRBJ2-7	few	TRBD2	TGTGCCAGTAGAGGGACTAGCGGGAGGAACTCCTACGAGCAGTACTTC	CASRGTSGRNSYEQYF
TRBV19	TRBJ1-5	.	.	TGTGCCAGTACCTATGGGGCTTGGGGCAATCAGCCCCAGCATTTT	CASTYGAWGNQPQHF
TRBV7-3	TRBJ2-4	.	TRBD1	TGTGCCAGCAGTGAGACAGGGGGCGAAAAAAACATTCAGTACTTC	CASSETGGEKNIQYF
TRBV5-1	TRBJ1-1	many	.	TGCGCCAGCAGCTTGGATTACCGGAACACTGAAGCTTTCTTT	CASSLDYRNTEAFF
TRBV20-1	TRBJ2-2	.	.	TGCAGTGCTGCCCCCCGATACACCGGGGAGCTGTTTTTT	CSAAPRYTGELFF
TRBV15	TRBJ2-1	.	.	TGTGCCACCAGGACAGCTAGCGTTTCTTCCTACAATGAGCAGTTCTTC	CATRTASVSSYNEQFF
TRBV28	TRBJ1-6	many	.	TGTGCCAGCAGTTTGGGCAGGGTCTATAATTCACCCCTCCACTTT	CASSLGRVYNSPLHF
TRBV28	TRBJ2-4	few	.	TGTGCCAGCAGTGCCCTAGGGGGGAAAGCCAAAAACATTCAGTACTTC	CASSALGGKAKNIQYF
TRBV30	TRBJ1-5	.	.	TGTGCCTGGAGTAAGGGTGGGGTCAATCAGCCCCAGCATTTT	CAWSKGGVNQPQHF
TRBV29-1	TRBJ2-1	.	.	TGCAGCGTTTCGAGAGGCACCTACAATGAGCAGTTCTTC	CSVSRGTYNEQFF
TRBV6-1	TRBJ1-1	.	.	TGTGCCAGCACCGAGGGGGTCTATGAAGCTTTCTTT	CASTEGVYEAFF
TRBV2	TRBJ1-3	many	.	TGTGCCAGCAGTGAGCAGGGAGAGGGAAACACCATATATTTT	CASSEQGEGNTIYF
TRBV28	TRBJ1-4	many	.	TGTGCCAGCAGTCCCCCTGGGGAAATTGGGGAAAAACTGTTTTTT	CASSPPGEIGEKLFF
TRBV30	TRBJ1-6	.	.	TGTGCCTGGAGTGTATGGGCCTCTAATTCACCCCTCCACTTT	CAWSVWASNSPLHF
TRBV5-1	TRBJ2-2	.	.	TGCGCCAGCAGCTTCTTTCGGCAGGGGTTGGCCGGGGAGCTGTTTTTT	CASSFFRQGLAGELFF
TRBV5-1	TRBJ1-5	.	.	TGCGTCAGCAGCTGGGGGACGAGAGGACAGCCCCAGCATTTT	CVSSWGTRGQPQHF
TRBV2	TRBJ2-2	many	TRBD1	TGTGCCAGCAGTGAATCTCTGACAGGGCCCCCTAACACCGGGGAGCTGTTTTTT	CASSESLTGPPNTGELFF
TRBV19	TRBJ1-1	few	.	TGTGCCAGTAGTATAGCGGACGTGGGCACTGAAGCTTTCTTT	CASSIADVGTEAFF
TRBV28	TRBJ2-1	.	.	TGTGCCAGCAGGGGGGGTTTTTGGGCGGACAATGAGCAGTTCTTC	CASRGGFWADNEQFF
TRBV18	TRBJ2-1	.	.	TGTGCCAGCTCAGCTCAGCGGAGTGAGCAGTTCTTC	CASSAQRSEQFF
TRBV7-9	TRBJ2-7	many	TRBD2	TGTGCCAGCAGCCCGGGACTAGCGGGAGGTGACGAGCAGTACTTC	CASSPGLAGGDEQYF
TRBV2	TRBJ2-7	many	TRBD1	TGTGCCAGCAGAGCCTACAGGGGCGACGAGCAGTACTTC	CASRAYRGDEQYF
TRBV6-5	TRBJ2-2	.	.	TGTGCCAGCAGTTACTCGAGCGGCGGGATAAACACCGGGGAGCTGTTTTTT	CASSYSSGGINTGELFF
TRBV24-1	TRBJ2-2	.	TRBD1	TGTGCCACCAGTGACCCCCTCAACAGGGGGACCCGCGCGAACACCGGGGAGCTGTTTTTT	CATSDPLNRGTRANTGELFF
TRBV28	TRBJ2-7	many	.	TGTGCCAGCAAGCGGTCCCATGGAGCGCGATCCTACGAGCAGTACTTC	CASKRSHGARSYEQYF
TRBV7-2	TRBJ2-6	.	TRBD1	TGTGCCTGGGGGAGGACAGGGGGCGCTGGGGCCAACGTCCTGACTTTC	CAWGRTGGAGANVLTF
TRBV27	TRBJ2-7	.	TRBD2	TGTGCCAGCAGGAGGACTAGCGTGATTTCCTACGAGCAGTACTTC	CASRRTSVISYEQYF